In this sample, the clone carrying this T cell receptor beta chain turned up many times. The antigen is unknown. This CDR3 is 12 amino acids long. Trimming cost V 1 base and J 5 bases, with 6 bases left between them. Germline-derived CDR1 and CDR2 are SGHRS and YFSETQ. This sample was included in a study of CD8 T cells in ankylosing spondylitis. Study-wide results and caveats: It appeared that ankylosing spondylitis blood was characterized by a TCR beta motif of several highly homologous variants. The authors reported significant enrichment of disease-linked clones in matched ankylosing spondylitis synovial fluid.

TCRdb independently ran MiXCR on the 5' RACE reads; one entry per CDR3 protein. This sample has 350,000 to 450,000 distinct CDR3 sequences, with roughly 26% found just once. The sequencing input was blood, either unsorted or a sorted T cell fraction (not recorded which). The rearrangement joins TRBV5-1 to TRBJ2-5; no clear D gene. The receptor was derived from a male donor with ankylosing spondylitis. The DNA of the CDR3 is TGCGCCAGCAGCTTGTCACGGGAGACCCAGTACTTC. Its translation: CASSLSRETQYF.